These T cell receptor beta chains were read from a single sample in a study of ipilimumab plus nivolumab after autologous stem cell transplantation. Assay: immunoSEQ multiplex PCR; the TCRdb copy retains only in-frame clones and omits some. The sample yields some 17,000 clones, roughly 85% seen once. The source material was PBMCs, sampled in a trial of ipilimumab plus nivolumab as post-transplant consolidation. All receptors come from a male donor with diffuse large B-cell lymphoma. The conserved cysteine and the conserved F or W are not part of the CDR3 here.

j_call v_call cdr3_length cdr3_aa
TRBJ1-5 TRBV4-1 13 ASSQDHREHQPQH
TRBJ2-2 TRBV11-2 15 ASSPQSFQGGTGELF
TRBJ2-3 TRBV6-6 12 ASRAGGSTDTQY
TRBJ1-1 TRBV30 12 AWSPGVAPYEAF
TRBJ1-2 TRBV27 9 ASRTSLGYT
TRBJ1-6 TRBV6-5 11 ASSYQGASPLH
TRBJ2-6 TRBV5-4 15 ASSPARGGSGANVLT
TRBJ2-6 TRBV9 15 ASSVARGGTGANVLT
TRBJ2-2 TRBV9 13 ASSAGQGAIGELF
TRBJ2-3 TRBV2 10 ASSEGTDTQY
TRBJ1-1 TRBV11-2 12 ASSRGGVNTEAF
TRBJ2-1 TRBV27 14 ASSLGDYSSYNEQF
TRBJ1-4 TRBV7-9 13 ASSLGQGTNEKLF
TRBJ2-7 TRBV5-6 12 ASSLGGDTYEQY
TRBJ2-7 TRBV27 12 ASSFRTGGHEQY
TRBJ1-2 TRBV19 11 ATMPGPGDGYT
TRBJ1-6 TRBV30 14 AWRGWDGSYNSPLH
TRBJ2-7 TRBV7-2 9 ASSFSTEQY
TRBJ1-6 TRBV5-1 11 ASSLEQNSPLH
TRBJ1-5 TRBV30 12 AWSTVDSNQPQH
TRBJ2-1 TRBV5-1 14 ASSSTTGTGPNEQF
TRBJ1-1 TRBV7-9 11 ASSLDTGDEAF
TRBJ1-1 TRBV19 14 ASSLQGGSMNTEAF
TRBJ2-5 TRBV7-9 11 ASSTRVRETQY
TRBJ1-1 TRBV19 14 ASSIAGDSAGTEAF
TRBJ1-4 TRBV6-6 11 ASSYFGHEKLF
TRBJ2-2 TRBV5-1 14 ASSLVAGFYTGELF
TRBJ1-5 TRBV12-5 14 ASGLVQGGRAQPQH
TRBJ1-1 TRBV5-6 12 ASLLGGGNTEAF